A single sample is the source of the 11 T cell receptor beta chains below, sequenced in a study of cytomegalovirus exposure and HLA in healthy donors. The PCR used 60 Vbeta and 13 Jbeta primers. Clones were sequenced by immunoSEQ multiplex PCR, and TCRdb holds only the in-frame ones, with some missing. Of over 75,000 clones in the sample, over 65% are singletons; the top ten hold approximately 0.83%. Sequencing was carried out using PBMCs. All receptors come from an older woman in good health and CMV-seronegative.

The genes are TRBV25-1 and TRBJ1-1, with 7 bases lining up with TRBD1. Trimming took 2 bases from V and 1 from J; bases not matched to a gene: 7. Germline V gene data show CDR1 as MGHDK and CDR2 as SYGVNS. This CDR3 has 16 residues. CDR3 DNA sequence: TGTGCCAGCAGTGAAAGGCCAGGGGGAGGGAACACTGAAGCTTTCTTT. This gives the protein CASSERPGGGNTEAFF.

The chain has TRBV19 and TRBJ1-1; TRBD1 might be the D (5 bases). Per the germline V gene, CDR1 is LNHDA and CDR2 is SQIVND (reference sequence). The CDR3 is made up of 15 amino acids. V lost 7 bases, J lost 3 bases, and 18 bases lay in between. CDR3 nucleotides: TGTGCCAGTAATTCAGGGAGGCATGGGGACACTGAAGCTTTCTTT. Encoded protein: CASNSGRHGDTEAFF.

The chain recombines TRBV2 with TRBJ1-5; no clear D gene. The CDR3 loop spans 13 amino acids. Trimming removed 8 bases from V and 2 bases from J, with 10 bases in between. Germline V gene data show CDR1 as SNHLY and CDR2 as FYNNEI. CDR3 sequence reads: CASRVSGNQPQHF. DNA of the CDR3: TGTGCCAGCCGGGTTTCAGGCAATCAGCCCCAGCATTTT.

This clone has just a few counts. The CDR3 nucleotides read TGTGCCAGCAGTCGAGACAGGGGACACCTCTACGAGCAGTACTTC. As protein: CASSRDRGHLYEQYF. The rearrangement joins TRBV6-1 to TRBJ2-7; 8 positions match TRBD1. The V segment lost 5 bases and the J segment 3 bases; nucleotides outside the gene matches: 9. Germline loops: CDR1 MNHNS, CDR2 SASEGT. The CDR3 is made up of 15 amino acids.

Here the CDR3 reads CASEPWRAGQETQYF. The CDR3 nucleotides are TGTGCCAGCGAACCCTGGAGGGCGGGACAAGAGACCCAGTACTTC. V gene TRBV2 combines with J gene TRBJ2-5, with D maybe TRBD2 (6 bases). The V and J ends lost 8 bases and 2 bases respectively, with 18 bases between them. CDR1 and CDR2 from the germline V gene are SNHLY and FYNNEI. The CDR3 consists of 15 residues.

V gene TRBV30 combines with J gene TRBJ1-1; perhaps TRBD1 as D (5 bases). V gave up 2 bases and J gave up 6 bases, with 10 bases separating them. CDR3 size: 12 residues. Germline V lookup: CDR1 GTSNPN, CDR2 SVGIG (reference sequence). This chain's CDR3 is CAWSNQGAEAFF. Written as DNA, the CDR3 is TGTGCCTGGAGTAACCAGGGCGCTGAAGCTTTCTTT. Looking up the rest from reference TRBV30 and TRBJ1-1 gives the full variable domain: SQTIHQWPATLVQPVGSPLSLECTVEGTSNPNLYWYRQAAGRGLQLLFYSVGIGQISSEVPQNLSASRPQDRQFILSSKKLLLSDSGFYLCAWSNQGAEAFFGQGTRLTVV.

The rearrangement joins TRBV30 to TRBJ2-4, with TRBD2 matching 9 bases. V lost 2 bases to trimming and J lost 8 bases; unmatched junction nucleotides: 10. This CDR3 contains 15 residues. Per the germline V gene, CDR1 is GTSNPN and CDR2 is SVGIG (reference sequence). The CDR3 region has the DNA TGTGCCTGGAGTTCCGGCGGGAGGGCCGGAGACATTCAGTACTTC. Residues: CAWSSGGRAGDIQYF.

There are a few counts of this clone. The J gene is TRBJ1-2, the V gene TRBV19; TRBD1 matches at 7 bases. The CDR3 length is 13 residues. Trimming took 7 bases from V and 2 from J; bases not matched to a gene: 4. Germline V gene data show CDR1 as LNHDA and CDR2 as SQIVND (reference sequence). In nucleotides, the CDR3 is TGTGCCAGTAAATCGGGACAGAACTATGGCTACACCTTC. Translating gives CASKSGQNYGYTF.

The gene calls are TRBV30 and TRBJ1-1; the D gene is possibly TRBD1 (6 bases). CDR3 length: 11 amino acids. Per germline, CDR1 GTSNPN and CDR2 SVGIG (reference sequence). V was trimmed by 5 bases and J by 7 bases, leaving 11 bases between them. The CDR3 nucleotides read TGTGCCTGGGGACACAGGGATGAAGCTTTCTTT. Its translation: CAWGHRDEAFF.

This clone was seen more than once but under ten times. The chain has TRBV30 and TRBJ1-1; D is possibly TRBD1 (5 bases). The CDR3 length is 11 residues. V lost 4 bases and J lost 10, with 13 bases in between. Germline V lookup: CDR1 GTSNPN, CDR2 SVGIG (reference sequence). The DNA for the CDR3 is TGTGCCTGGAATAGTGGGCAGGGAGCTTTCTTT. Amino acids: CAWNSGQGAFF.

The chain is built from TRBV6-1 and TRBJ1-1; the match to TRBD1 covers 10 bases. CDR1 and CDR2 from the germline V gene are MNHNS and SASEGT. V was pared by 2 bases and J by 0 bases, with 9 bases of the junction left unmatched. This CDR3 region has 18 residues. The DNA for the CDR3 is TGTGCCAGCAGTGAAAGGGGACAGGGGATGGGGCTGAACACTGAAGCTTTCTTT. Translated, it gives CASSERGQGMGLNTEAFF.